This entry lists 28 T cell receptor beta chains sequenced from one sample in a study of CD8 T cells in ankylosing spondylitis. Their specific antigens are unknown. TCRdb fed the 5' RACE reads into MiXCR, producing one record per CDR3 protein. The sample comprises a few hundred thousand distinct CDR3 sequences, around 8% of which are singletons, and more than 14% rests with the top ten. Findings and limits, study-wide: Within ankylosing spondylitis blood, a TCR beta motif made up of roughly eight highly homologous variants appeared to be characteristic.

The sequenced sample consisted of blood, either unsorted or a sorted T cell fraction (not recorded which). The source is a male donor with ankylosing spondylitis.

The rearrangement uses TRBV10-3 and TRBJ2-7; D unclear. CDR1 and CDR2 (germline): ENHRY, SYGVKD. V was pared by 0 bases and J by 5 bases, with 11 bases between. The CDR3 loop spans 14 amino acids. The CDR3 bases are TGTGCCATCAGTGAGTCTGGGGTCTGGAACGAGCAGTACTTC. Encoded protein: CAISESGVWNEQYF.

This clonotype has a handful of counts. This rearrangement joins TRBV5-1 to TRBJ2-7; no reliable D call. The germline V gene encodes CDR1 SGHRS and CDR2 YFSETQ. This CDR3 contains 13 residues. Trimming shortened V by 2 bases and J by 3 bases, and 9 bases separated the two germline ends. The CDR3 coding sequence is TGCGCCAGCAGCTTAGGGCATCGCTACGAGCAGTACTTC. It specifies CASSLGHRYEQYF.

This clonotype was found a few times. The CDR3 loop reads CASSTAGGGEQYF. CDR3 DNA: TGTGCCAGCAGCACAGCGGGGGGAGGCGAGCAGTACTTC. The chain is built from TRBV5-6 and TRBJ2-7; 9 bases map to TRBD2. The CDR3 sequence is 13 residues long. Germline CDR1 and CDR2: SGHDT and YYEEEE. V trimming: 4 bases; J trimming: 6 bases; junction bases outside the gene matches: 5.

There are many counts of this clonotype. The V gene is TRBV15, the J gene TRBJ2-1, with D possibly being TRBD2 (6 bases). Germline CDR1 and CDR2: LNHNV and YYDKDF (reference sequence). The ends were cut back, 3 bases at V and 4 bases at J, with 13 bases in the middle. The CDR3 contains 15 residues. DNA of the CDR3: TGTGCCACCAGCAGGGACATGACTAGTTACAATGAGCAGTTCTTC. This translates into CATSRDMTSYNEQFF.

This clonotype came up many times. The chain combines TRBV7-2 with TRBJ2-3; D is unclear. Germline CDR1 is SGHTA and CDR2 is FQGNSA. The CDR3 runs 14 residues. Trimming removed 1 base at V and 2 bases at J, with 7 bases between. The CDR3 coding sequence is TGTGCCAGCAGCTTAGTGCCACTCACAGATACGCAGTATTTT. Protein product: CASSLVPLTDTQYF. The entire variable domain, with the rest obtained from reference TRBV7-2 and TRBJ2-3, is as follows: GAGVSQSPSNKVTEKGKDVELRCDPISGHTALYWYRQSLGQGLEFLIYFQGNSAPDKSGLPSDRFSAERTGGSVSTLTIQRTQQEDSAVYLCASSLVPLTDTQYFGPGTRLTVL.

This clonotype was observed a handful of times. The rearrangement uses TRBV29-1 and TRBJ2-6; possibly TRBD2 for D (6 bases). Germline V gene data show CDR1 as SQVTM and CDR2 as ANQGSEA. V was trimmed by 0 bases and J by 0 bases, leaving 6 bases between them. The CDR3 extends over 15 amino acids. This CDR3 reads CSVEEGLSGANVLTF. CDR3 nucleotides: TGCAGCGTTGAAGAGGGACTCTCTGGGGCCAACGTCCTGACTTTC. Looking up the rest from reference TRBV29-1 and TRBJ2-6 gives the full variable domain: SAVISQKPSRDICQRGTSLTIQCQVDSQVTMMFWYRQQPGQSLTLIATANQGSEATYESGFVIDKFPISRPNLTFSTLTVSNMSPEDSSIYLCSVEEGLSGANVLTFGAGSRLTVL.

This clonotype was detected only a few times. Written as DNA, the CDR3 is TGCAGTGCTAGAGATCCCCTAGCACAAGAGACCCAGTACTTC. Translation gives CSARDPLAQETQYF. The chain carries TRBV20-1 and TRBJ2-5; D is possibly TRBD2 (5 bases). CDR1 is DFQATT and CDR2 is SNEGSKA in the germline V gene (reference sequence). V lost 0 bases to trimming and J lost 2 bases, with 10 bases between them. This CDR3 has 14 amino acids.

This clonotype was counted a few times. This chain links TRBV24-1 with TRBJ2-1, with no clear D. V dropped 9 bases and J dropped 2 bases, with 10 bases sitting between them. Germline CDR1 KGHDR, CDR2 SFDVKD. This CDR3 contains 13 residues. CDR3 coding DNA: TGTGCCACCGGTGCGTATACCTACAATGAGCAGTTCTTC. It codes for CATGAYTYNEQFF.

This clonotype showed up many times. This chain uses TRBV5-5 with TRBJ2-5; D not certain. Germline V gene sequence: CDR1 SGHKS, CDR2 YYEKEE (reference sequence). CDR3 length: 13 amino acids. Trimming took 1 base from V and 4 from J, leaving 8 bases between them. The CDR3 sequence: CASSLTPRETQYF. CDR3 bases: TGTGCCAGCAGCTTGACTCCAAGAGAGACCCAGTACTTC. The full variable domain, with the rest looked up from reference TRBV5-5 and TRBJ2-5, is DAGVTQSPTHLIKTRGQQVTLRCSPISGHKSVSWYQQVLGQGPQFIFQYYEKEERGRGNFPDRFSARQFPNYSSELNVNALLLGDSALYLCASSLTPRETQYFGPGTRLLVL.

This clonotype has a handful of counts. The rearrangement links TRBV18 to TRBJ2-4, with D possibly being TRBD1 or TRBD2 (6 bases each). The CDR3 is 15 amino acids. From germline, CDR1 is KGHSH and CDR2 LQKENI. Trimming left V 6 bases short and J 0 bases short, with 12 bases between. The CDR3 loop is CASSPGALAKNIQYF. The CDR3 nucleotides read TGTGCCAGCTCCCCGGGGGCCCTAGCCAAAAACATTCAGTACTTC.

This clonotype was picked up a small number of times. The J gene is TRBJ2-7, the V gene TRBV28; D might be TRBD2 (7 bases). Germline V gives CDR1 MDHEN, CDR2 SYDVKM. This CDR3 comprises 15 residues. V gave up 2 bases and J gave up 4 bases, with 15 bases separating them. This CDR3 reads CASSLNPRGPYEQYF. CDR3 nucleotides: TGTGCCAGCAGTTTAAACCCGCGGGGGCCGTACGAGCAGTACTTC.

This chain joins TRBV10-3 and TRBJ2-7; 7 bases match TRBD2. With 7 bases clipped from V and 4 bases from J, the junction kept 13 bases outside the gene matches. Germline V gene lookup returns CDR1 ENHRY and CDR2 SYGVKD. The CDR3 covers 15 residues. CDR3: CAINSGLGMVYEQYF. The CDR3 DNA is TGTGCCATCAATAGTGGACTAGGGATGGTGTACGAGCAGTACTTC.

This clonotype was seen ten or more times. The chain has TRBV11-2 and TRBJ1-2; D is unclear. This CDR3 has 15 amino acids. Germline CDR1 and CDR2: SGHAT and FQNNGV. V was clipped by 1 base and J by 8 bases, with 17 bases between them. The CDR3 here is CASSLVPSTPGGYTF. The CDR3, as DNA: TGTGCCAGCAGCTTAGTGCCCTCGACCCCCGGGGGCTACACCTTC.

J is TRBJ2-1 and V is TRBV19; 7 bases are shared with TRBD2. Germline V gene sequence: CDR1 LNHDA, CDR2 SQIVND (reference sequence). The CDR3 runs to 14 residues. V was pared by 7 bases and J by 6 bases, with 9 bases of the junction left unmatched. Here the CDR3 DNA reads TGTGCCAGTACCCCCCGAGCGGGGAGCAATGAGCAGTTCTTC. This sequence encodes CASTPRAGSNEQFF. Full variable domain (missing parts from reference TRBV19 and TRBJ2-1): DGGITQSPKYLFRKEGQNVTLSCEQNLNHDAMYWYRQDPGQGLRLIYYSQIVNDFQKGDIAEGYSVSREKKESFPLTVTSAQKNPTAFYLCASTPRAGSNEQFFGPGTRLTVL.

V is TRBV3-1 and J is TRBJ1-6; 7 bases align to TRBD1. This CDR3 has 14 amino acids. The V segment lost 0 bases and the J segment 8 bases; nucleotides outside the gene matches: 1. Germline loops: CDR1 LGHDT, CDR2 YNNKEL (reference sequence). The CDR3 protein is CASSQEDRDSPLHF. The CDR3 nucleotides are TGTGCCAGCAGCCAAGAAGACAGGGATTCACCCCTCCACTTT.

This clonotype was observed a handful of times. V usage is TRBV5-1 and J usage is TRBJ2-4; a weak D match, TRBD2 (6 bases). CDR1 and CDR2 (germline): SGHRS, YFSETQ. V dropped 7 bases and J dropped 7 bases, with 18 bases sitting between them. The CDR3 is 14 amino acids. The CDR3 nucleotides read TGCGCCAGCCACCGAGAGGGGACTCGGAACATTCAGTACTTC. Its protein product is CASHREGTRNIQYF.

This clonotype has only a few counts. The V and J genes are TRBV25-1 and TRBJ2-7; 9 nucleotides align to TRBD1. V was pared by 2 bases and J by 5 bases, with 4 bases of the junction left unmatched. This CDR3 is 14 amino acids long. CDR1 is MGHDK, CDR2 SYGVNS, per germline. The CDR3 here is CASSEGQGLDEQYF. In nucleotides, the CDR3 is TGTGCCAGCAGTGAAGGACAGGGGCTTGACGAGCAGTACTTC.

The CDR3, as DNA: TGTGCCATCAGTGAGCCCACAGGGTCCGGGGAGCTGTTTTTT. This codes for CAISEPTGSGELFF. The V call is TRBV10-3, the J call TRBJ2-2; weak D call: TRBD1 (6 bases). Trimming removed 2 bases at V and 6 bases at J, with 10 bases between. The CDR3 contains 14 residues. Germline values: CDR1 ENHRY, CDR2 SYGVKD.

In this sample, this clonotype turned up many times. The chain couples TRBV29-1 to TRBJ2-3; 7 nucleotides match TRBD2. The V and J ends lost 6 bases and 4 bases, in that order; junction bases with no gene match: 7. Germline V gives CDR1 SQVTM, CDR2 ANQGSEA. The CDR3 has 13 amino acids. This CDR3 reads CSVSGVPADTQYF. The CDR3 region has the DNA TGCAGCGTCAGCGGGGTTCCTGCAGATACGCAGTATTTT.

This clonotype was seen more than once but under ten times. The chain uses TRBV4-3 and TRBJ2-1, with 10 bases fitting TRBD2. The CDR3 runs 16 residues. Germline CDR1 and CDR2: LGHNA and YSLEER. The V and J ends lost 3 bases and 2 bases, in that order; junction bases with no gene match: 4. CDR3 in amino acids: CASSQLLAGAYNEQFF. In nucleotides, the CDR3 is TGCGCCAGCAGCCAGCTTCTAGCGGGGGCCTACAATGAGCAGTTCTTC.

This clonotype was observed once. The chain uses TRBV6-5 and TRBJ2-2, with D tentatively TRBD1 (5 bases). Germline V lookup: CDR1 MNHEY, CDR2 SVGAGI. Trimming shortened V by 5 bases and J by 1 base, and 11 bases separated the two germline ends. The CDR3 contains 15 residues. The CDR3 coding sequence is TGTGCCAGCAGTCTACTTCAGGGGAACACCGGGGAGCTGTTTTTT. Protein sequence: CASSLLQGNTGELFF.

DNA of the CDR3: TGCAGTGCTAGAGTTGGCGGAAGCTCCTACAATGAGCAGTTCTTC. Translating gives CSARVGGSSYNEQFF. The genes are TRBV20-1 and TRBJ2-1; D is ambiguous. V was cut by 1 base and J by 0 bases, with 10 bases left in between. The CDR3 spans 15 residues. CDR1 DFQATT and CDR2 SNEGSKA come from the germline V gene (reference sequence).

The chain uses TRBV29-1 and TRBJ1-6; TRBD1 might be the D (5 bases). Trimming took 3 bases from V and 9 from J, leaving 12 bases between them. CDR3 size: 13 residues. Germline V gene data show CDR1 as SQVTM and CDR2 as ANQGSEA. In DNA, the CDR3 is TGCAGCGTTGAGGAGGGGTACGGTTCACCCCTCCACTTT. Its translation: CSVEEGYGSPLHF.

This clonotype was found a few times. The chain recombines TRBV12-3 or TRBV12-4 with TRBJ1-6; D gene ambiguous. V dropped 3 bases and J dropped 7 bases, with 10 bases sitting between them. This CDR3 is 14 amino acids long. CDR3 coding DNA: TGTGCCAGCAGTTTCGGGCAGCTAAATTCACCCCTCCACTTT. It is translated as CASSFGQLNSPLHF.

This clonotype was observed a few times. This chain joins TRBV29-1 and TRBJ1-1; the D is unclear. Trimming left V 4 bases short and J 0 bases short, with 9 bases between. Germline V gene sequence: CDR1 SQVTM, CDR2 ANQGSEA. This CDR3 is built from 13 residues. The DNA for the CDR3 is TGCAGCGTTGTAGTAGTTTTGAACACTGAAGCTTTCTTT. Its translation: CSVVVVLNTEAFF. Combining the CDR3 with reference TRBV29-1 and TRBJ1-1 gives the whole variable domain SAVISQKPSRDICQRGTSLTIQCQVDSQVTMMFWYRQQPGQSLTLIATANQGSEATYESGFVIDKFPISRPNLTFSTLTVSNMSPEDSSIYLCSVVVVLNTEAFFGQGTRLTVV.

This chain uses TRBV6-5 with TRBJ2-5; D may correspond to TRBD1 or TRBD2 (5 bases each). Trimming took 0 bases from V and 5 from J, leaving 16 bases between them. Germline V gene sequence: CDR1 MNHEY, CDR2 SVGAGI. The CDR3 spans 16 residues. CDR3 amino acids: CASSYSLGRSQETQYF. CDR3 DNA sequence: TGTGCCAGCAGTTACTCGTTGGGACGCTCGCAGGAGACCCAGTACTTC.

The V and J genes are TRBV5-1 and TRBJ2-3; 7 bases fit TRBD2. This CDR3 contains 13 residues. V trimming: 3 bases; J trimming: 14 bases; junction bases outside the gene matches: 12. Germline V gives CDR1 SGHRS, CDR2 YFSETQ. The CDR3 DNA is TGCGCCAGCAGCTCGGGGATGAGCGGGATTTTGTATTTT. Protein: CASSSGMSGILYF. The whole variable domain, remainder taken from reference TRBV5-1 and TRBJ2-3, is KAGVTQTPRYLIKTRGQQVTLSCSPISGHRSVSWYQQTPGQGLQFLFEYFSETQRNKGNFPGRFSGRQFSNSRSEMNVSTLELGDSALYLCASSSGMSGILYFGPGTRLTVL.

This clonotype was found many times. The chain uses TRBV6-1 and TRBJ2-7; TRBD1 agrees at 7 bases. CDR3 length equals 13 residues. The V gene's germline CDR1 is MNHNS and CDR2 SASEGT. V lost 10 bases and J lost 0; bases outside the gene matches: 6. The CDR3 bases are TGTGCCACATGGGACAGTACCTCCTACGAGCAGTACTTC. It codes for CATWDSTSYEQYF.